The clone carrying this TCR beta chain has a handful of counts. The J segment lost 6 bases and the V segment lost 0 bases, leaving 3 bases of the junction unmatched. Looked up from germline, CDR1 is SGHDT and CDR2 is YYEEEE. The CDR3 runs 16 residues. This specimen belongs to a study of T-cell memory formation after mild COVID-19. TCRdb reanalysed the 5' RACE reads using MiXCR and keeps one entry per CDR3 protein. The sample holds around 250,000 distinct CDR3 sequences, 15% to 19% seen once. This TCR was sampled from an adult woman who had mild COVID-19 (a few samples of this study predate the infection). Cell type and time point are not known. What was sequenced was PBMCs or a T cell subset sorted from them (not recorded which). This chain connects TRBV5-6 to TRBJ1-6, with 10 positions matching TRBD1. The CDR3 protein is CASSLGQGARNSPLHF. CDR3 bases: TGTGCCAGCAGCTTGGGACAGGGGGCACGTAATTCACCCCTCCACTTT.